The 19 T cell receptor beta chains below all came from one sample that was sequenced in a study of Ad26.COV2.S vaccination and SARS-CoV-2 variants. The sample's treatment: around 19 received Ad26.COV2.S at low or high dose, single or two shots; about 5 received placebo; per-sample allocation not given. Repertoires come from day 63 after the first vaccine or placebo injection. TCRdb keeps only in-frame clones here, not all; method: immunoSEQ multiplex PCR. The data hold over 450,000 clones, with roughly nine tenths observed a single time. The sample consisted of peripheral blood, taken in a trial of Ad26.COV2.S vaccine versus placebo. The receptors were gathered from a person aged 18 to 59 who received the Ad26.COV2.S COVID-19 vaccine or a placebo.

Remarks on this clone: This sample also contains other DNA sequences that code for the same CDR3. The CDR3 region has the DNA TGCAGTGCTAGAGTTAACACTGAAGCTTTCTTT. Translation: CSARVNTEAFF. V gene TRBV20-1 combines with J gene TRBJ1-1; D ambiguous. The CDR3 covers 11 residues. With 1 base removed from V and 2 bases from J, the gap between germline ends came to 2 bases. Germline CDR1 reads DFQATT; CDR2 reads SNEGSKA (reference sequence).

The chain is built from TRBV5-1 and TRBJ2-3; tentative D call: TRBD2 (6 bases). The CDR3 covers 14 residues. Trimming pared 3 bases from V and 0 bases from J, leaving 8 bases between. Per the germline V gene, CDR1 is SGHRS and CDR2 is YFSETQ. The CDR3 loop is CASSWGTSTDTQYF. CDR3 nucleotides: TGCGCCAGCAGCTGGGGGACTAGCACAGATACGCAGTATTTT.

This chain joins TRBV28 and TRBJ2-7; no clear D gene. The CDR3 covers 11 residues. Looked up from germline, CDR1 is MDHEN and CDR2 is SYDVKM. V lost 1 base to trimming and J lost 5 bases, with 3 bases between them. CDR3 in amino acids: CASSLFHEQYF. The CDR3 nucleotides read TGTGCCAGCAGTTTATTCCACGAGCAGTACTTC.

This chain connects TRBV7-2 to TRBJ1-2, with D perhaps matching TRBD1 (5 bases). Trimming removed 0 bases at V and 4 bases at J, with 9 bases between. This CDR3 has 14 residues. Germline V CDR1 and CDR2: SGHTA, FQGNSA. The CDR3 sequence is CASSLAGLPYGYTF. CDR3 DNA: TGTGCCAGCAGCTTAGCGGGGCTGCCCTATGGCTACACCTTC.

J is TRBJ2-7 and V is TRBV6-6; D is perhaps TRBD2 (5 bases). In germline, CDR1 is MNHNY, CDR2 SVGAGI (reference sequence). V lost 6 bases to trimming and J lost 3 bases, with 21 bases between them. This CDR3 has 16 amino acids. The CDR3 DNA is TGTGCCAGCAGCCCAAGTCCGGGAACGGGTTACTACGAGCAGTACTTC. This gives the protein CASSPSPGTGYYEQYF.

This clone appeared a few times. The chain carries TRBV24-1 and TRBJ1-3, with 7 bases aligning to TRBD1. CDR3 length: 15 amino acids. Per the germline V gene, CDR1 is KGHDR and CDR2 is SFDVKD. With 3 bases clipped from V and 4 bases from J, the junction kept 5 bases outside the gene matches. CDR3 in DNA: TGTGCCACCAGTGATCCGAACAGGGGAGGAAACACCATATATTTT. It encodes CATSDPNRGGNTIYF.

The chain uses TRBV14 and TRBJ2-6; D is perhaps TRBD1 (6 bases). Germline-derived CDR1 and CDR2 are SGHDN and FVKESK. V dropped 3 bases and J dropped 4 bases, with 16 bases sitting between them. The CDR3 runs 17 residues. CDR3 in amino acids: CASSHPPLGAGANVLTF. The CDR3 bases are TGTGCCAGCAGCCACCCCCCCTTGGGGGCAGGGGCCAACGTCCTGACTTTC.

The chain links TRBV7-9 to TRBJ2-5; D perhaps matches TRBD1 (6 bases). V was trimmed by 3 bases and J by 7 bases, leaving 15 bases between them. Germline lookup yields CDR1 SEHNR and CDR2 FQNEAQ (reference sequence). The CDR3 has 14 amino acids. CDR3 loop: CASSLAGAPGTQYF. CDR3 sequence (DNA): TGTGCCAGCAGCTTGGCAGGGGCGCCGGGGACCCAGTACTTC.

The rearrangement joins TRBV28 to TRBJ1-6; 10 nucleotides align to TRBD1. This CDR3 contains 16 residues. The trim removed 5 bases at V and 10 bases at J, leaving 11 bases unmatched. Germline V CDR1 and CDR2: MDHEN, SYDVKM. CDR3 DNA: TGTGCCAGCAGTGTGGTAATGGGACAGGGGCGCTCACCCCTCCACTTT. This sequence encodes CASSVVMGQGRSPLHF.

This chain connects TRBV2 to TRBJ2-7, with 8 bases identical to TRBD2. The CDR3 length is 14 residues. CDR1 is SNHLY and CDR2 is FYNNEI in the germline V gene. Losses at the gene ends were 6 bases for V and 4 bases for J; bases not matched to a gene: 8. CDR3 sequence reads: CASSTGLGGYEQYF. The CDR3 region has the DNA TGTGCCAGCAGCACGGGACTAGGGGGATACGAGCAGTACTTC. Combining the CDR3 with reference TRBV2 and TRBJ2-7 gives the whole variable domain EPEVTQTPSHQVTQMGQEVILRCVPISNHLYFYWYRQILGQKVEFLVSFYNNEISEKSEIFDDQFSVERPDGSNFTLKIRSTKLEDSAMYFCASSTGLGGYEQYFGPGTRLTVT.

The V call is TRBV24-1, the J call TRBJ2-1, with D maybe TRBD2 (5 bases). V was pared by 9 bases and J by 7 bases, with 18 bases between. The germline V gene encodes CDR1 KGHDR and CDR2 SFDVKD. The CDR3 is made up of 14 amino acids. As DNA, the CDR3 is TGTGCCACCCGGCCGGCTAGCCAAGGTAATGAGCAGTTCTTC. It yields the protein CATRPASQGNEQFF.

The CDR3 here is CASSLGQLGGEQYF. In DNA form, the CDR3 reads TGTGCCAGCAGTTTAGGTCAGCTAGGGGGCGAGCAGTACTTC. The gene calls are TRBV28 and TRBJ2-7, with TRBD1 as a possible D gene (6 bases). CDR1 is MDHEN, CDR2 SYDVKM, per germline. V was pared by 2 bases and J by 6 bases, with 14 bases between. The CDR3 has 14 residues. Full variable domain (rest looked up from reference TRBV28 and TRBJ2-7): DVKVTQSSRYLVKRTGEKVFLECVQDMDHENMFWYRQDPGLGLRLIYFSYDVKMKEKGDIPEGYSVSREKKERFSLILESASTNQTSMYLCASSLGQLGGEQYFGPGTRLTVT.

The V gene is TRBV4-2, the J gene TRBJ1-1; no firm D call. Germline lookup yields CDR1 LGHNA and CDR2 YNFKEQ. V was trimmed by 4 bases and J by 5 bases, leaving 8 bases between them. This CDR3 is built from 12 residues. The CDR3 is CASSPRPTEAFF. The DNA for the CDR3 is TGTGCCAGCAGCCCACGGCCAACTGAAGCTTTCTTT.

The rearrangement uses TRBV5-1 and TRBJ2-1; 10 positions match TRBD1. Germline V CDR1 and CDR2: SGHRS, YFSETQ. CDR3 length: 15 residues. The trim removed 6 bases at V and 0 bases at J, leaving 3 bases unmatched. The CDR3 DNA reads TGCGCCAGCATGGGACAGGGGAGCTCCTACAATGAGCAGTTCTTC. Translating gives CASMGQGSSYNEQFF.

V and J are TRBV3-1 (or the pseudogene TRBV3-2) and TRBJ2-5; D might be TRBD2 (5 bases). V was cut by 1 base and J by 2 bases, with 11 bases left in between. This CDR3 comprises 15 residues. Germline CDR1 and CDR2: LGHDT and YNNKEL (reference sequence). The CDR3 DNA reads TGTGCCAGCAGCCAAGCCGGCGGGCCACAAGAGACCCAGTACTTC. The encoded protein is CASSQAGGPQETQYF.

This CDR3 reads CASNTWEGISPLHF. The CDR3, as DNA: TGTGCCAGCAACACCTGGGAAGGTATTTCACCCCTCCACTTT. V and J are TRBV28 and TRBJ1-6; the D is unclear. Trimming took off 7 bases at V and 9 bases at J, with 16 bases between the two ends. The CDR3 contains 14 residues. Looked up from germline, CDR1 is MDHEN and CDR2 is SYDVKM.

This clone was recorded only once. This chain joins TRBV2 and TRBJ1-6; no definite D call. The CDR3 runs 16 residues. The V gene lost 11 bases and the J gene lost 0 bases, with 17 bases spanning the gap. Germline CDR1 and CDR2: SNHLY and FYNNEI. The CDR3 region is CAGQPAVSSYNSPLHF. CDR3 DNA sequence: TGTGCCGGCCAACCGGCCGTTAGCTCCTATAATTCACCCCTCCACTTT.

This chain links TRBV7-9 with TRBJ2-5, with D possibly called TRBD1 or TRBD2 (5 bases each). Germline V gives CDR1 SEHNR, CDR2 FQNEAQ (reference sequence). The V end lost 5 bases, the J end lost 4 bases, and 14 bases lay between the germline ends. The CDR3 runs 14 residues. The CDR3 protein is CASSPTGGAETQYF. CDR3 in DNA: TGTGCCAGCAGCCCCACTGGGGGAGCAGAGACCCAGTACTTC.

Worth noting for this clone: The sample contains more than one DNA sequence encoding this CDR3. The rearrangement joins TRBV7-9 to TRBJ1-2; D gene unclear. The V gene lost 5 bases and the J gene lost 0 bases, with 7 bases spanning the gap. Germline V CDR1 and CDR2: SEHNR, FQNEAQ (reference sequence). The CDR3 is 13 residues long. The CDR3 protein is CASSPSPNYGYTF. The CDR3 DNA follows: TGTGCCAGCAGCCCCTCTCCTAACTATGGCTACACCTTC.